This T cell receptor (beta chain) was observed in a study of shared clonotypes between healthy human individuals. Study observations and caveats: The authors expected sequencing depth to affect clonotype sharing among donors.

Germline V lookup: CDR1 LNHDA, CDR2 SQIVND (reference sequence). V shed 5 bases, J shed 2 bases, and the junction held 4 bases outside the gene matches. This CDR3 is 14 amino acids long. Repertoires were generated with immunoSEQ multiplex PCR, while TCRdb's copy carries only in-frame clones and drops some. The table shows some 2.3 million clones, with just over 90% occurring only once. Splitting of CD4+ cells produced CD45RA+ naive and CD45RA-negative memory subsets. For this clone: The antigen remains undetermined.

This sequence was found in a man aged 18 to 30 in good health. Some clones in this sample may be carry-over from other donors' samples. Sequencing input: naive CD4+ T cells from PBMCs. Subset noted: CD45RA+ positively selected. The V and J genes are TRBV19 and TRBJ2-7; TRBD1 agrees at 9 bases. The CDR3 protein is CASSFGQGPYEQYF. The CDR3 DNA is TGTGCCAGTAGTTTTGGACAGGGGCCCTACGAGCAGTACTTC.